Below, 26 T cell receptor beta chains from the same sample are listed, as sequenced in a study of early T cells in non-severe SARS-CoV-2 infection. TCRdb passed the 5' RACE reads through MiXCR, listing each CDR3 protein once. The data contain tens of thousands of distinct CDR3 sequences, 10% of them singletons. The sample was whole blood, taken at baseline. The receptors come from an adult who was a healthcare worker with PCR-confirmed SARS-CoV-2 infection or an uninfected control (not recorded which).

In this sample, this clonotype turned up a few times. The chain employs TRBV2 and TRBJ2-2, with TRBD2 as a possible D gene (6 bases). Germline CDR1 SNHLY, CDR2 FYNNEI. The CDR3 has 15 amino acids. Trimming removed 3 bases from V and 5 bases from J, with 13 bases in between. CDR3 region: CASSEEGSGTGELFF. Written as DNA, the CDR3 is TGTGCCAGCAGTGAGGAGGGATCGGGTACCGGGGAGCTGTTTTTT.

This chain connects TRBV5-1 to TRBJ1-5; no reliable D call. Per the germline V gene, CDR1 is SGHRS and CDR2 is YFSETQ. The CDR3 length is 15 residues. V was pared by 4 bases and J by 6 bases, with 17 bases between. CDR3 DNA: TGCGCCAGCAGCCTAGTTCCAGGATCACTTCAGCCCCAGCATTTT. Amino acid sequence: CASSLVPGSLQPQHF. The variable domain in full, with the rest retrieved from reference TRBV5-1 and TRBJ1-5, is KAGVTQTPRYLIKTRGQQVTLSCSPISGHRSVSWYQQTPGQGLQFLFEYFSETQRNKGNFPGRFSGRQFSNSRSEMNVSTLELGDSALYLCASSLVPGSLQPQHFGDGTRLSIL.

Within the sample, this clonotype is medium-sized. This CDR3 reads CSVEGGDTNTDTQYF. CDR3 nucleotide sequence: TGCAGCGTTGAGGGGGGGGACACCAACACAGATACGCAGTATTTT. The chain couples TRBV29-1 to TRBJ2-3; weak D call: TRBD2 (7 bases). Germline assignment: CDR1 SQVTM and CDR2 ANQGSEA. V was clipped by 3 bases and J by 2 bases, with 15 bases between them. This CDR3 region has 15 residues.

This clonotype came up many times. The chain joins TRBV27 to TRBJ2-7; TRBD1 agrees at 8 bases. There are 15 residues in the CDR3. The V segment lost 5 bases and the J segment 1 base; nucleotides outside the gene matches: 7. Germline values: CDR1 MNHEY, CDR2 SMNVEV (reference sequence). The CDR3 DNA follows: TGTGCCAGCAGTCGCGGACAGGGAGGATCCTACGAGCAGTACTTC. Protein product: CASSRGQGGSYEQYF.

This clonotype has a count of ten or more. This chain links TRBV27 with TRBJ2-7; the match to TRBD2 covers 7 bases. The CDR3 totals 14 residues. CDR1 is MNHEY and CDR2 is SMNVEV in the germline V gene (reference sequence). V gave up 2 bases and J gave up 3 bases; unmatched junction bases: 4. In DNA form, the CDR3 reads TGTGCCAGCAGTTTAAGCCCTAGCGGCTACGAGCAGTACTTC. It encodes CASSLSPSGYEQYF.

This clonotype was seen a few times. V gene TRBV5-1 combines with J gene TRBJ1-1, with D possibly being TRBD1 (5 bases). CDR1 is SGHRS, CDR2 YFSETQ, per germline. Trimming took 1 base from V and 6 from J, leaving 13 bases between them. There are 14 residues in the CDR3. CDR3 nucleotide sequence: TGCGCCAGCAGCTTGAGGACAAGGAGCGCTGAAGCTTTCTTT. Translation: CASSLRTRSAEAFF.

V is TRBV3-1 and J is TRBJ1-6, with a tentative D call TRBD1 (5 bases). This CDR3 comprises 16 residues. From germline, CDR1 is LGHDT and CDR2 YNNKEL (reference sequence). V lost 1 base, J lost 8 bases, and 15 bases lay in between. The CDR3 sequence: CASSQVQTREDSPLHF. The CDR3 DNA reads TGTGCCAGCAGCCAAGTCCAGACCAGGGAAGATTCACCCCTCCACTTT.

The chain employs TRBV18 and TRBJ2-1; D is undetermined. With 6 bases removed from V and 1 base from J, the gap between germline ends came to 13 bases. Germline lookup yields CDR1 KGHSH and CDR2 LQKENI. The CDR3 loop spans 15 amino acids. CDR3 sequence reads: CASSPMAGSYNEQFF. The CDR3 DNA reads TGTGCCAGCTCCCCCATGGCCGGGTCCTACAATGAGCAGTTCTTC.

The rearrangement joins TRBV5-4 to TRBJ2-3; 8 bases are shared with TRBD1. The CDR3 totals 14 residues. Trimming removed 4 bases from V and 4 bases from J; junction bases left unmatched: 5. Looked up from germline, CDR1 is SGHNT and CDR2 is YYREEE (reference sequence). The CDR3 coding sequence is TGTGCCAGCAGCCCTCCGGACAGGGCAGATACGCAGTATTTT. It codes for CASSPPDRADTQYF.

The chain joins TRBV2 to TRBJ2-3; 7 bases agree with TRBD1. Trimming at V came to 5 bases and at J to 1 base, leaving 9 bases not matched to a gene. Germline CDR1 and CDR2: SNHLY and FYNNEI. There are 16 residues in the CDR3. CDR3 region: CASSTPEGARTDTQYF. The CDR3 nucleotides are TGTGCCAGCAGTACACCCGAGGGGGCCCGCACAGATACGCAGTATTTT.

This clonotype was detected only a few times. The J gene is TRBJ1-1, the V gene TRBV18; TRBD1 matches at 7 bases. Germline V gives CDR1 KGHSH, CDR2 LQKENI. This CDR3 spans 15 amino acids. V shed 6 bases and J 1 base; nucleotides not matched to a gene: 8. CDR3 DNA sequence: TGTGCCAGCTCCGCCCCGGGACAGTCGAACACTGAAGCTTTCTTT. This codes for CASSAPGQSNTEAFF.

This clonotype was observed at least ten times. V usage is TRBV7-6 and J usage is TRBJ2-1; a possible D gene is TRBD2 (7 bases). The CDR3 totals 15 residues. V was shortened by 2 bases and J by 10 bases, with 18 bases between the two germline ends. CDR1 and CDR2 from the germline V gene are SGHVS and FNYEAQ. CDR3 bases: TGTGCCAGCAGCTTAAATTGGGCGGGGGCAGGGGAGCAGTTCTTC. Translated: CASSLNWAGAGEQFF.

The table lists this clonotype with many counts. V and J are TRBV6-5 and TRBJ1-2; D uncertain. With 6 bases removed from V and 8 bases from J, the gap between germline ends came to 19 bases. CDR1 is MNHEY and CDR2 is SVGAGI in the germline V gene. This CDR3 comprises 14 residues. CDR3 residues: CASRFSVRGEGYTF. In DNA form, the CDR3 reads TGTGCCAGCAGATTCTCCGTACGCGGGGAAGGCTACACCTTC.

Only a few counts were recorded for this clonotype. The chain carries TRBV19 and TRBJ2-6, with 8 nucleotides matching TRBD1. V lost 5 bases to trimming and J lost 3 bases; unmatched junction nucleotides: 3. Per germline, CDR1 LNHDA and CDR2 SQIVND (reference sequence). The CDR3 spans 15 residues. CDR3 amino acids: CASSPGQGGANVLTF. The CDR3 coding sequence is TGTGCCAGTAGTCCCGGACAGGGTGGGGCCAACGTCCTGACTTTC.

This clonotype was seen more than once but under ten times. The genes are TRBV12-5 and TRBJ2-7; D is undetermined. The length of the CDR3 is 11 residues. Germline V gives CDR1 LGHNT, CDR2 FRNRAP. V lost 2 bases to trimming and J lost 5 bases, with 4 bases between them. CDR3 sequence (DNA): TGTGCTAGTGGTTTGTATGACGAGCAGTACTTC. This gives the protein CASGLYDEQYF.

In its sample, this clonotype was seen a few times. This chain joins TRBV27 and TRBJ1-4; the match to TRBD1 covers 8 bases. The CDR3 contains 14 residues. Germline V gene lookup returns CDR1 MNHEY and CDR2 SMNVEV (reference sequence). J gave up 10 bases and V 5 bases, and 9 bases lay outside the gene matches. The DNA of the CDR3 is TGTGCCAGCAGTCCAAACTCAGGGGGCGGAAAACTGTTTTTT. Protein sequence: CASSPNSGGGKLFF.

This clonotype was detected a few times. The J gene is TRBJ2-3, the V gene TRBV3-1, with TRBD2 matching 7 bases. The V gene end was trimmed by 2 bases and the J gene end by 0 bases; junction bases not matched to a gene: 11. The length of the CDR3 is 18 residues. Germline assignment: CDR1 LGHDT and CDR2 YNNKEL (reference sequence). CDR3 sequence: CASSQWGVTSPSTDTQYF. The CDR3 bases are TGTGCCAGCAGCCAATGGGGTGTGACTAGCCCTAGCACAGATACGCAGTATTTT.

This clonotype was seen only a few times. The chain employs TRBV12-5 and TRBJ1-2; no firm D call. V shed 7 bases and J shed 8 bases, with 20 bases lying between them. Germline V gene sequence: CDR1 LGHNT, CDR2 FRNRAP. The CDR3 is 14 amino acids. CDR3 sequence (DNA): TGTGCTAGTGCCCCGGTACGGGGAATTCGGGGCTACACCTTC. This codes for CASAPVRGIRGYTF.

This clonotype was seen a few times. The rearrangement uses TRBV4-3 and TRBJ1-5, with D unclear. CDR1 and CDR2 from the germline V gene are LGHNA and YSLEER. V dropped 2 bases and J dropped 4 bases, with 12 bases sitting between them. This CDR3 comprises 15 residues. CDR3 DNA: TGCGCCAGCAGCCAAATCAAACGGATTAATCAGCCCCAGCATTTT. Its translation: CASSQIKRINQPQHF.

This clonotype was detected many times. The DNA of the CDR3 is TGTGCCAGCAGCCAAGACCCCCTGATGGCGGGCTACACCTTC. It is translated as CASSQDPLMAGYTF. The chain combines TRBV3-1 with TRBJ1-2; D is ambiguous. The V end was cut by 0 bases, the J end by 8 bases, with 13 bases between. Per the germline V gene, CDR1 is LGHDT and CDR2 is YNNKEL (reference sequence). CDR3 length: 14 amino acids.

J is TRBJ2-3 and V is TRBV6-1; D possibly uses TRBD1 or TRBD2 (5 bases each). Trimming pared 1 base from V and 2 bases from J, leaving 7 bases between. The germline CDR1 and CDR2 sequences are MNHNS and SASEGT. This CDR3 is built from 14 residues. The CDR3 protein is CASSEDGATDTQYF. CDR3 coding DNA: TGTGCCAGCAGTGAAGACGGGGCCACAGATACGCAGTATTTT.

Ten or more counts support this clonotype. The chain couples TRBV30 to TRBJ1-1; D unresolved. V was clipped by 3 bases and J by 1 base, with 24 bases between them. The CDR3 spans 18 residues. The germline CDR1 and CDR2 sequences are GTSNPN and SVGIG (reference sequence). Here the CDR3 reads CAWSRPRIFKPKNTEAFF. The CDR3 nucleotides are TGTGCCTGGAGCCGCCCCCGCATTTTCAAGCCTAAGAACACTGAAGCTTTCTTT.

This clonotype was recorded many times. V gene TRBV12-3 or TRBV12-4 combines with J gene TRBJ2-4, with a possible D match to TRBD1 (7 bases). This CDR3 region has 14 residues. Trimming stripped 5 bases from V and 8 bases from J, with 16 bases between. The CDR3 region is CASSMDRQRDIQYF. CDR3 nucleotide sequence: TGTGCCAGCAGTATGGACAGGCAGCGGGACATTCAGTACTTC.

This clonotype has only a few counts. This rearrangement joins TRBV20-1 to TRBJ2-7; TRBD2 aligns across 9 bases. In germline, CDR1 is DFQATT, CDR2 SNEGSKA (reference sequence). Losses at the gene ends were 0 bases for V and 6 bases for J; bases not matched to a gene: 6. The CDR3 contains 14 residues. CDR3 nucleotides: TGCAGTGCTAGAGATGCTAGCGGGGTCGGCGAGCAGTACTTC. Its translation: CSARDASGVGEQYF.

This clonotype was seen at least ten times. The chain employs TRBV11-2 and TRBJ2-3, with TRBD1 matching over 8 bases. V shed 2 bases and J 1 base; nucleotides not matched to a gene: 5. Per germline, CDR1 SGHAT and CDR2 FQNNGV. The CDR3 is 16 amino acids. Here the CDR3 reads CASSLLTGGGTDTQYF. Written as DNA, the CDR3 is TGTGCCAGCAGCTTACTCACAGGGGGAGGCACAGATACGCAGTATTTT. The full variable domain, completed using reference TRBV11-2 and TRBJ2-3, is EAGVAQSPRYKIIEKRQSVAFWCNPISGHATLYWYQQILGQGPKLLIQFQNNGVVDDSQLPKDRFSAERLKGVDSTLKIQPAKLEDSAVYLCASSLLTGGGTDTQYFGPGTRLTVL.

This clonotype was found many times. The CDR3 DNA is TGTGCCTGGAGGCCAACAGCCTCCCCATCTGAAGCTTTCTTT. Its protein product is CAWRPTASPSEAFF. The chain combines TRBV30 with TRBJ1-1; no clear D. V lost 3 bases and J 6 bases, leaving 17 bases between the germline ends. The germline CDR1 and CDR2 sequences are GTSNPN and SVGIG (reference sequence). The CDR3 has 14 amino acids.